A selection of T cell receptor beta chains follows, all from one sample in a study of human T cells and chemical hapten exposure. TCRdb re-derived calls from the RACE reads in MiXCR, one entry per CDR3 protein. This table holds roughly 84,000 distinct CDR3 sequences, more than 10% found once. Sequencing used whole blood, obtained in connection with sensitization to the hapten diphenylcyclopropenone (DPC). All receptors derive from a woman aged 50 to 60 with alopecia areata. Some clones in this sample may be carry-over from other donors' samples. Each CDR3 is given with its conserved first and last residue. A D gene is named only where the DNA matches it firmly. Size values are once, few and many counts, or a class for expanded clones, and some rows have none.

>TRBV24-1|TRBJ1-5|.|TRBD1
CATSDRTGSNQPQHF
TGTGCCACCAGTGACCGGACAGGGAGCAATCAGCCCCAGCATTTT
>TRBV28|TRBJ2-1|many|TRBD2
CASSFLPSNGGGGLALNEQFF
TGTGCCAGCAGTTTCCTTCCTTCCAACGGGGGGGGAGGGCTCGCCCTCAATGAGCAGTTCTTC
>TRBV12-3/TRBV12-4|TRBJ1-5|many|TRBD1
CASGTGLLFSNQPQHF
TGTGCCAGCGGGACAGGGCTTCTCTTTAGCAATCAGCCCCAGCATTTT
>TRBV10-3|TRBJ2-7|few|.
CAISESPTYEQYF
TGTGCCATCAGTGAGTCGCCTACCTACGAGCAGTACTTC
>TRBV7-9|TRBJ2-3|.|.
CASSKQGSTDTQYF
TGTGCCAGCAGCAAGCAGGGGTCCACAGATACGCAGTATTTT
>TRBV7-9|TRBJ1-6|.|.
CASSLDINNSPLHF
TGTGCCAGCAGCCTCGACATTAATAATTCACCCCTCCACTTT
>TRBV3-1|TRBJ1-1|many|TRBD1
CASSQAGTGGETFF
TGTGCCAGCAGCCAAGCCGGGACAGGGGGCGAAACTTTCTTT
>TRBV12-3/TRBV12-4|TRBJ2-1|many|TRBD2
CASSTTSGRYNEQFF
TGTGCCAGCAGTACTACTAGCGGTCGGTACAATGAGCAGTTCTTC
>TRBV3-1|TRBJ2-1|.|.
CASSQEYRASNSYNEQFF
TGTGCCAGCAGCCAAGAATACAGGGCATCCAACTCCTACAATGAGCAGTTCTTC
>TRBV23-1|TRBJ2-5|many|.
CASSPLNWAPRRETQYF
TGCGCCAGCAGTCCTCTTAATTGGGCTCCCCGAAGGGAGACCCAGTACTTC
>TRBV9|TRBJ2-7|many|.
CASRLRQSTIF
TGTGCCAGCAGGCTGCGACAGTCTACTATCTTC
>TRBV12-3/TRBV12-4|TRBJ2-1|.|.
CASSLKLEQFF
TGTGCCAGCAGTTTGAAGCTTGAGCAGTTCTTC
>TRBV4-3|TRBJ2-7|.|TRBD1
CASSQWGRDRAAYEQYF
TGCGCCAGCAGCCAATGGGGCCGGGACAGGGCTGCCTACGAGCAGTACTTC
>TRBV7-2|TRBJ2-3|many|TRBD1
CASTLRGQGADTQYF
TGTGCCAGCACCCTGCGGGGACAGGGGGCAGATACGCAGTATTTT
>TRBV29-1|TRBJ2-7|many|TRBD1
CSVEVFRGYEQYF
TGCAGCGTTGAAGTGTTCAGGGGGTACGAGCAGTACTTC
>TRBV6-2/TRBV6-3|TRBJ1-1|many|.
CASSAMGGLTEAFF
TGTGCCAGCAGTGCTATGGGGGGGTTGACTGAAGCTTTCTTT
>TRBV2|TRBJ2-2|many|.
CASRVLSNTGELFF
TGTGCCAGCAGGGTACTATCGAACACCGGGGAGCTGTTTTTT
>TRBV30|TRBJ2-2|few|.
CAWSVLEHTGELFF
TGTGCCTGGAGTGTACTTGAGCACACCGGGGAGCTGTTTTTT
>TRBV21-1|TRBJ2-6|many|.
CASSCKQSGHPEPLSGANVLTF
TGTGCCAGCAGCTGTAAGCAGTCGGGACACCCTGAACCACTCTCTGGGGCCAACGTCCTGACTTTC
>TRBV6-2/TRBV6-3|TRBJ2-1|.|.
CASSYSWGMAYNEQFF
TGTGCCAGCAGTTACTCATGGGGGATGGCGTACAATGAGCAGTTCTTC
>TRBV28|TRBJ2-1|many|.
CASSLDGNEQFF
TGTGCCAGCAGTTTAGACGGCAATGAGCAGTTCTTC
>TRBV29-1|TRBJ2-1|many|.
CSAEPGIHEQFF
TGCAGCGCCGAACCGGGGATTCATGAGCAGTTCTTC
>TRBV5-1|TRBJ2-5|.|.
CASSLGGAGQETQYF
TGCGCCAGCAGCTTGGGTGGTGCCGGGCAGGAGACCCAGTACTTC
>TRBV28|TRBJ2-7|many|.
CASSPPPSVRYEQYF
TGTGCCAGCAGTCCCCCCCCCTCGGTGAGATACGAGCAGTACTTC
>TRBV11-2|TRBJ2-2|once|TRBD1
CASSFRTGGGNTGELFF
TGTGCCAGCAGCTTCCGGACAGGGGGAGGTAACACCGGGGAGCTGTTTTTT
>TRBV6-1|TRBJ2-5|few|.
CASIRDWQETQYF
TGTGCCAGCATCCGAGATTGGCAAGAGACCCAGTACTTC
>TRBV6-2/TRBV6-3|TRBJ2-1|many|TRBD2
CASSKGRELGHNEQFF
TGTGCCAGCTCCAAAGGGCGGGAGTTGGGCCACAATGAGCAGTTCTTC
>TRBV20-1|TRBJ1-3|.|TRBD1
CSARDAGGGNTIYF
TGCAGTGCTAGAGATGCAGGGGGCGGAAACACCATATATTTT
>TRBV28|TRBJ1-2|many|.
CASSLGQIYGYTF
TGTGCCAGCAGTTTAGGGCAGATCTATGGCTACACCTTC
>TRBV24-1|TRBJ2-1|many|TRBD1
CATSDYPTGGGEQFF
TGTGCCACCAGTGATTACCCGACAGGGGGCGGCGAGCAGTTCTTC
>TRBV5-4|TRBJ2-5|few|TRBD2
CASSLSSGRDETQYF
TGTGCCAGCAGCCTTTCTAGCGGCAGGGACGAGACCCAGTACTTC
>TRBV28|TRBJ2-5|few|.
CASQETQYF
TGTGCCAGCCAAGAGACCCAGTACTTC
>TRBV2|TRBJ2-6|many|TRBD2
CASILRTSGTPGANVLTF
TGTGCCAGCATCCTCAGGACTAGCGGGACACCTGGGGCCAACGTCCTGACTTTC
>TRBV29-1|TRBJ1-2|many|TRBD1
CSVARQGINGYTF
TGCAGCGTGGCTAGACAGGGGATTAACGGCTACACCTTC
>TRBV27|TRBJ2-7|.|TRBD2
CASSSGLAGFEQYF
TGTGCCAGCAGTTCTGGACTAGCGGGATTCGAGCAGTACTTC
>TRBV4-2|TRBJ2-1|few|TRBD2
CASSQWFAGLAGANEQFF
TGTGCCAGCAGCCAATGGTTCGCCGGGCTAGCGGGAGCCAATGAGCAGTTCTTC
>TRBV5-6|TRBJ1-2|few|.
CASSLVGADYGYTF
TGTGCCAGCAGCTTGGTGGGGGCGGACTATGGCTACACCTTC
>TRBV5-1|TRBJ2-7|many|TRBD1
CASRRTGDEQYF
TGCGCCAGCAGACGGACAGGGGACGAGCAGTACTTC
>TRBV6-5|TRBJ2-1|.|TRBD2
CASSYSKAGGRTANEQFF
TGTGCCAGCAGTTACTCGAAAGCGGGAGGGCGCACTGCCAATGAGCAGTTCTTC
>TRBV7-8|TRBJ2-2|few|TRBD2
CASSSRTSGSGGELFF
TGTGCCAGCAGCTCACGGACTAGCGGGAGTGGCGGGGAGCTGTTTTTT
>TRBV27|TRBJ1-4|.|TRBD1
CASSPTQGATNEKLFF
TGTGCCAGCAGCCCTACGCAGGGGGCAACTAATGAAAAACTGTTTTTT
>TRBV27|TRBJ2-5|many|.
CASSNALASTQYF
TGTGCCAGCAGCAATGCCCTAGCATCGACCCAGTACTTC
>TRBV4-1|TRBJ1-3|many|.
CASSQPGAGNTIYF
TGCGCCAGCAGCCAACCAGGGGCTGGAAACACCATATATTTT
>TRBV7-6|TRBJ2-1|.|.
CASSAFEYNEQFF
TGTGCCAGCAGCGCCTTTGAATACAATGAGCAGTTCTTC
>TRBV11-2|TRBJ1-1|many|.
CASSLDPRRAEAFF
TGTGCCAGCAGCTTAGACCCGCGACGGGCTGAAGCTTTCTTT
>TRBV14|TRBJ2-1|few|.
CASSQTTVQFF
TGTGCCAGCAGCCAAACCACCGTGCAGTTCTTC
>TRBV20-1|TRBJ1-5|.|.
CSARDLAAGGNQPQHF
TGCAGTGCTAGAGATCTTGCGGCAGGGGGCAATCAGCCCCAGCATTTT
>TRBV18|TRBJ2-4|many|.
CASSPPTGTAYF
TGTGCCAGCTCACCACCGACAGGTACGGCGTACTTC
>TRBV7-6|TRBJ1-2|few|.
CASSSRGGADYGYTF
TGTGCCAGCAGCTCCCGAGGTGGGGCTGACTATGGCTACACCTTC
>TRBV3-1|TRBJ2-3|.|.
CASSQPLRDTQYF
TGTGCCAGCAGTCAACCCCTCAGAGATACGCAGTATTTT
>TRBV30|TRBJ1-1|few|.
CAWSGFFREMNTEAFF
TGTGCCTGGAGCGGGTTTTTTCGGGAGATGAACACTGAAGCTTTCTTT
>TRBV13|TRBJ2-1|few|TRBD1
CASSSGTGTGNEQFF
TGTGCCAGCAGCTCCGGGACAGGGACTGGCAATGAGCAGTTCTTC
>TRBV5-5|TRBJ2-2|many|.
CASSLSLVNTGELFF
TGTGCCAGCAGCTTGAGTCTGGTTAACACCGGGGAGCTGTTTTTT
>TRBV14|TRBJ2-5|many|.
CASSQVALAIARETQYF
TGTGCCAGCAGCCAAGTAGCGCTAGCGATAGCCCGCGAGACCCAGTACTTC
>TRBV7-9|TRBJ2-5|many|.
CASSYSTRGETQYF
TGTGCCAGCAGTTATTCGACTAGAGGGGAGACCCAGTACTTC
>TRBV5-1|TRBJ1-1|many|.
CASSFGPTEAFF
TGCGCCAGCAGCTTTGGACCCACTGAAGCTTTCTTT